A single sample gave rise to the 25 T cell receptor beta chains below, sequenced in a study of T cell repertoires in cytomegalovirus infection. MiXCR, applied by TCRdb to the reads, yields one record per CDR3 protein. The sample contains 640,000 or so distinct CDR3 sequences, 30% to 35% of which appear only once. These receptors have no known antigen. Sequencing used cultured PBMCs, obtained from culture after CMV antigen stimulation. The source is a human donor in good health (CMV status not recorded). Some clones in this sample may be carry-over from other donors' samples.

This clonotype was recorded a few times. The V gene is TRBV14, the J gene TRBJ1-2, with TRBD1 matching over 10 bases. Germline V gives CDR1 SGHDN, CDR2 FVKESK. The V gene end was trimmed by 1 base and the J gene end by 0 bases; junction bases not matched to a gene: 2. This CDR3 comprises 16 residues. CDR3 DNA sequence: TGTGCCAGCAGCCAAGGGACAGGGGGACCTAACTATGGCTACACCTTC. As protein: CASSQGTGGPNYGYTF.

This clonotype showed up just a few times. The chain is built from TRBV28 and TRBJ2-2, with D possibly being TRBD1 or TRBD2 (5 bases each). V was clipped by 5 bases and J by 5 bases, with 21 bases between them. From germline, CDR1 is MDHEN and CDR2 SYDVKM. The CDR3 contains 17 residues. CDR3 protein: CASSLPGLSPGTGELFF. CDR3 sequence (DNA): TGTGCCAGCAGTCTCCCGGGGCTCTCCCCTGGGACCGGGGAGCTGTTTTTT.

This chain joins TRBV28 and TRBJ2-3; TRBD1 matches at 11 bases. The CDR3 length is 15 residues. Trimming at V came to 4 bases and at J to 5 bases, leaving 5 bases not matched to a gene. The germline CDR1 and CDR2 sequences are MDHEN and SYDVKM. DNA of the CDR3: TGTGCCAGCAGTTCCAGGGACAGGGGGATAGATACGCAGTATTTT. It specifies CASSSRDRGIDTQYF.

This chain links TRBV4-3 with TRBJ2-3; the match to TRBD2 covers 12 bases. Per the germline V gene, CDR1 is LGHNA and CDR2 is YSLEER. J was trimmed by 7 bases and V by 0 bases; bases with no gene match: 5. This CDR3 has 16 residues. In DNA form, the CDR3 reads TGCGCCAGCAGCCAAGAGAGGACTAGCGGGACTTATACGCAGTATTTT. Protein product: CASSQERTSGTYTQYF.

The chain uses TRBV7-2 and TRBJ1-5; D is undetermined. Germline CDR1 and CDR2: SGHTA and FQGNSA. The CDR3 has 15 amino acids. V was pared by 5 bases and J by 0 bases, with 11 bases between. The CDR3 here is CASSLRSNSNQPQHF. The CDR3 DNA reads TGTGCCAGCAGCCTTCGCAGCAATAGCAATCAGCCCCAGCATTTT.

V is TRBV2 and J is TRBJ2-1; D call uncertain. CDR3 length equals 11 residues. The germline V gene has CDR1 SNHLY and CDR2 FYNNEI. V dropped 4 bases and J dropped 8 bases, with 6 bases sitting between them. CDR3 protein: CASSVSDEQFF. In nucleotides, the CDR3 is TGTGCCAGCAGTGTTTCGGATGAGCAGTTCTTC.

This chain joins TRBV5-1 and TRBJ1-1; a weak D match, TRBD1 (6 bases). Trimming shortened V by 4 bases and J by 5 bases, and 18 bases separated the two germline ends. The CDR3 has 15 amino acids. Germline lookup yields CDR1 SGHRS and CDR2 YFSETQ. DNA for the CDR3: TGCGCCAGCAGCACCGAGGGGGGGGGATATACTGAAGCTTTCTTT. As protein: CASSTEGGGYTEAFF.

This chain joins TRBV20-1 and TRBJ2-3; D is unclear. CDR3 length: 15 residues. Germline V CDR1 and CDR2: DFQATT, SNEGSKA (reference sequence). V shed 5 bases and J shed 1 base, with 16 bases lying between them. CDR3 region: CSAGFLVSGTDTQYF. DNA for the CDR3: TGCAGTGCTGGATTTCTAGTTTCCGGCACAGATACGCAGTATTTT.

About this clonotype: Here the CDR3 omits its conserved ending phenylalanine or tryptophan, so a read error is the likely source. V gene TRBV6-2 or TRBV6-3 combines with J gene TRBJ1-6; D call uncertain. The CDR3 covers 18 residues. Trimming took 5 bases from V and 3 from J, leaving 20 bases between them. The germline V gene encodes CDR1 MNHEY and CDR2 SVGEGT. In DNA, the CDR3 is TGTGCCAGCAGTGACCGAGAGGTCGGTCCCCTCTATAATTCACCCCTCCACTCT. Encoded protein: CASSDREVGPLYNSPLHS.

The table lists this clonotype with a few counts. The chain has TRBV20-1 and TRBJ2-1; 10 nucleotides agree with TRBD1. The CDR3 loop spans 14 amino acids. Germline values: CDR1 DFQATT, CDR2 SNEGSKA (reference sequence). Germline trimming cut 4 bases from V and 7 bases from J; bases unmatched to any gene: 7. The CDR3 sequence: CSAKRTGGGNEQFF. CDR3 in DNA: TGCAGTGCTAAAAGGACAGGGGGTGGGAATGAGCAGTTCTTC.

This clonotype was seen once. The V and J genes are TRBV29-1 and TRBJ1-2; D may be TRBD1 (5 bases). This CDR3 has 13 amino acids. Germline CDR1 SQVTM, CDR2 ANQGSEA. Trimming pared 2 bases from V and 2 bases from J, leaving 9 bases between. The CDR3 DNA follows: TGCAGCGTTGAAAGGGGAGGGAACTATGGCTACACCTTC. Protein sequence: CSVERGGNYGYTF.

The chain employs TRBV4-2 and TRBJ2-4; D remains ambiguous. Germline CDR1 is LGHNA and CDR2 is YNFKEQ. With 1 base removed from V and 6 bases from J, the gap between germline ends came to 13 bases. CDR3 size: 15 residues. CDR3 DNA: TGTGCCAGCAGCCAAGCGGCAGGTGTCGGAAACATTCAGTACTTC. Protein product: CASSQAAGVGNIQYF.

This chain uses TRBV7-6 with TRBJ2-6; D gene uncertain. The V end was cut by 4 bases, the J end by 4 bases, with 11 bases between. CDR3 length equals 15 residues. Germline V gene data show CDR1 as SGHVS and CDR2 as FNYEAQ. In DNA form, the CDR3 reads TGTGCCAGCAGCTCCCGGTTGGACGGGGCCAACGTCCTGACTTTC. Amino acid sequence: CASSSRLDGANVLTF.

This clonotype was seen only a few times. The chain links TRBV7-6 to TRBJ2-3, with 7 bases that match TRBD1. The CDR3 runs to 15 residues. V trimming: 5 bases; J trimming: 1 base; junction bases outside the gene matches: 6. Germline V lookup: CDR1 SGHVS, CDR2 FNYEAQ. The CDR3 coding sequence is TGTGCCAGCAGCCCAGACAGGGCTCGCACAGATACGCAGTATTTT. Translating it yields CASSPDRARTDTQYF.

The chain couples TRBV3-1 to TRBJ2-7; 7 bases agree with TRBD2. V was pared by 3 bases and J by 2 bases, with 10 bases of the junction left unmatched. The V gene's germline CDR1 is LGHDT and CDR2 YNNKEL (reference sequence). The CDR3 sequence is 16 residues long. For the CDR3, the DNA is TGTGCCAGCAGCCACAAGGCGGGAGTTGGCACCTACGAGCAGTACTTC. It specifies CASSHKAGVGTYEQYF.

The V and J genes are TRBV18 and TRBJ2-5; D might be TRBD2 (6 bases). The CDR3 contains 14 residues. Trimming removed 3 bases at V and 5 bases at J, with 13 bases between. Germline V CDR1 and CDR2: KGHSH, LQKENI. The CDR3 loop is CASSPPGGWETQYF. CDR3 DNA sequence: TGTGCCAGCTCACCTCCCGGGGGATGGGAGACCCAGTACTTC.

As regards this clonotype: Since a much larger clone is just one base distant, this may be a read error. The chain employs TRBV7-2 and TRBJ2-5, with TRBD2 identical over 12 bases. Germline V gene sequence: CDR1 SGHTA, CDR2 FQGNSA. The CDR3 is 15 amino acids. With V trimmed by 5 bases and J by 8 bases, 9 bases remained unmatched. The CDR3 nucleotides are TGTGCCAGCAGCACACTAGCGGGAGGAATGGACACCCAGTACTTC. Translated: CASSTLAGGMDTQYF.

The chain links TRBV7-6 to TRBJ2-3; D is undetermined. CDR3 size: 12 residues. Looked up from germline, CDR1 is SGHVS and CDR2 is FNYEAQ. V was trimmed by 1 base and J by 10 bases, leaving 9 bases between them. The CDR3 here is CASSLEWKAQYF. DNA for the CDR3: TGTGCCAGCAGCTTAGAGTGGAAGGCGCAGTATTTT.

The chain employs TRBV18 and TRBJ2-5, with a weak D call TRBD1 (5 bases). The germline V gene encodes CDR1 KGHSH and CDR2 LQKENI. Trimming shortened V by 1 base and J by 3 bases, and 9 bases separated the two germline ends. This CDR3 is 14 amino acids long. CDR3 in amino acids: CASSPQGVEETQYF. The CDR3 nucleotides read TGTGCCAGCTCACCACAAGGGGTCGAAGAGACCCAGTACTTC. Full variable domain (remainder filled in from reference TRBV18 and TRBJ2-5): NAGVMQNPRHLVRRRGQEARLRCSPMKGHSHVYWYRQLPEEGLKFMVYLQKENIIDESGMPKERFSAEFPKEGPSILRIQQVVRGDSAAYFCASSPQGVEETQYFGPGTRLLVL.

This clonotype was detected many times. The chain carries TRBV7-2 and TRBJ2-7, with 7 bases lining up with TRBD2. From germline, CDR1 is SGHTA and CDR2 FQGNSA. The V gene end was trimmed by 1 base and the J gene end by 6 bases; junction bases not matched to a gene: 6. The CDR3 runs to 14 residues. The CDR3 spells CASSLGREQGEQYF. CDR3 bases: TGTGCCAGCAGCTTAGGGCGGGAGCAGGGCGAGCAGTACTTC.

The genes are TRBV9 and TRBJ1-3; tentatively, D is TRBD1 (5 bases). The ends were cut back, 3 bases at V and 2 bases at J, with 9 bases in the middle. CDR1 and CDR2 (germline): SGDLS, YYNGEE. The CDR3 has 14 residues. This CDR3 reads CASSGGTPGNTIYF. DNA for the CDR3: TGTGCCAGCAGCGGCGGGACCCCTGGAAACACCATATATTTT. The complete variable domain, with remaining parts taken from reference TRBV9 and TRBJ1-3, reads DSGVTQTPKHLITATGQRVTLRCSPRSGDLSVYWYQQSLDQGLQFLIQYYNGEERAKGNILERFSAQQFPDLHSELNLSSLELGDSALYFCASSGGTPGNTIYFGEGSWLTVV.

This clonotype has only a few counts. The J gene is TRBJ2-5, the V gene TRBV11-2, with D perhaps TRBD1 (5 bases). Germline lookup yields CDR1 SGHAT and CDR2 FQNNGV. The germline V and J ends were trimmed by 5 bases and 1 base, with 20 bases remaining between them. The CDR3 is 17 amino acids. CDR3 protein: CASSPQPGRGGQETQYF. The CDR3 bases are TGTGCCAGCAGCCCCCAACCAGGGCGAGGTGGCCAAGAGACCCAGTACTTC.

This clonotype has more than one count but fewer than ten. V usage is TRBV10-3 and J usage is TRBJ1-5, with 7 bases aligning to TRBD1. The CDR3 is 14 residues long. Germline trimming cut 5 bases from V and 1 base from J; bases unmatched to any gene: 2. Germline lookup yields CDR1 ENHRY and CDR2 SYGVKD. The CDR3 loop is CAISKGQSNQPQHF. CDR3 bases: TGTGCCATCAGTAAGGGACAGAGCAATCAGCCCCAGCATTTT.

This clonotype was picked up a small number of times. The rearrangement joins TRBV7-2 to TRBJ2-5; 7 bases are a match to TRBD1. V gave up 3 bases and J gave up 4 bases; unmatched junction bases: 8. The CDR3 has 15 residues. Germline CDR1 and CDR2: SGHTA and FQGNSA. The DNA of the CDR3 is TGTGCCAGCAGCTTGACAGGGTCAGCTGGAGAGACCCAGTACTTC. Translation gives CASSLTGSAGETQYF.

The rearrangement joins TRBV20-1 to TRBJ1-5; maybe TRBD1 (6 bases). Trimming removed 0 bases at V and 9 bases at J, with 15 bases between. In germline, CDR1 is DFQATT, CDR2 SNEGSKA (reference sequence). There are 14 residues in the CDR3. DNA of the CDR3: TGCAGTGCTAGAGACGGCAGGGGAGGAAGGCCCCAGCATTTT. Protein product: CSARDGRGGRPQHF.